Sequencing of this T cell receptor beta chain was carried out in a study of OX40 agonist ivuxolimab in advanced cancers. On the study more broadly: Ivuxolimab, an agonist antibody against OX40 (CD134), was given to patients.

A remark on this clone: Its specificity is not known.

Study-wide results and limits: At 0.1 to 3.0 mg/kg and by week 6, CD4+ and CD8+ T cells in the blood had expanded clonally.

CDR3 length: 14 residues. The junction had 7 bases not matched to a gene; V was cut back by 4 bases and J by 5 bases. Germline lookup yields CDR1 MNHEY and CDR2 SMNVEV (reference sequence). Only in-frame clones appear in the TCRdb table, and some are missing; sequencing was by immunoSEQ multiplex PCR. The profile shows approximately 60,000 clones, approximately 90% of them singletons. The chain recombines TRBV27 with TRBJ1-2; 7 positions match TRBD1. This receptor was identified in an adult with an advanced solid tumor such as melanoma, head and neck, liver or kidney cancer. This specimen was CD4+ or CD8+ T cells sorted from blood, taken in a trial of the OX40 agonist ivuxolimab. This CDR3 reads CASSSSTGLYGYTF. CDR3 nucleotides: TGTGCCAGCAGTTCCTCGACAGGGTTATATGGCTACACCTTC.